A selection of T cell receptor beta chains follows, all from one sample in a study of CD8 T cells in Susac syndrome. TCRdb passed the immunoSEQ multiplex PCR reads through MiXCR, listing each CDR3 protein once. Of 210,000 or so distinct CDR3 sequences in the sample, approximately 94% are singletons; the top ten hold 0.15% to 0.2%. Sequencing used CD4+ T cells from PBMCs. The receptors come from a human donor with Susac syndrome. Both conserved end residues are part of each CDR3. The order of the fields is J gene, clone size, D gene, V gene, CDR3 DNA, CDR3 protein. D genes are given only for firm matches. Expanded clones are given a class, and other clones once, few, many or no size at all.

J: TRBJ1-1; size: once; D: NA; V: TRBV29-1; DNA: TGCAGCGTTTGGGCGGGGAACACTGAAGCTTTCTTT; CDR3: CSVWAGNTEAFF
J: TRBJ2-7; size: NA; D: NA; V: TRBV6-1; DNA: TGTGCCAGCAGAAAACAGGGACATCGAGGCACCTACGAGCAGTACTTC; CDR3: CASRKQGHRGTYEQYF
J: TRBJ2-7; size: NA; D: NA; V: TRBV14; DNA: TGTGCCAGCAGCCAAGATAGGGCGGTGCAGTACTTC; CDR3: CASSQDRAVQYF
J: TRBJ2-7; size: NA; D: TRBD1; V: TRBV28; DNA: TGTGCCAGCAGTGGAAGAGGGGACAGGGGCTACGAGCAGTACTTC; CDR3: CASSGRGDRGYEQYF
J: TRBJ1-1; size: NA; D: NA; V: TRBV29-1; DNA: TGCAGCGTCGGGGCGGGTGAAGCTTTCTTT; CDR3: CSVGAGEAFF
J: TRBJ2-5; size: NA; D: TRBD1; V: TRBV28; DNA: TGTGCCAGCAGTTTAAAACGGGGGACAGGGGAACGAGAGACCCAGTACTTC; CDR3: CASSLKRGTGERETQYF
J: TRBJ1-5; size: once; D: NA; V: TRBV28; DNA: TGTGCCGCTGCGGACCGAGGGAATCAGCCCCAGCATTTT; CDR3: CAAADRGNQPQHF
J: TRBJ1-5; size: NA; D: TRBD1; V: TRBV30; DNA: TGTGCCTGGACCTGGACAGGGACAGCTCAGCCCCAGCATTTT; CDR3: CAWTWTGTAQPQHF
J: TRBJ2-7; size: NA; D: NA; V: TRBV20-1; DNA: TGCAGTGTCCGCAGGTTCGGTTCCTACGAGCAGTACTTC; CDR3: CSVRRFGSYEQYF
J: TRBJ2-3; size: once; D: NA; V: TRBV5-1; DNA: TGCGCCAGCAGCTTGAATTCGGGGGGCGCCCGGGATACGCAGTATTTT; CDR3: CASSLNSGGARDTQYF
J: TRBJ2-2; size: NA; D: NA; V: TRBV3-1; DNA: TGTGCCAGCAGCCAAGCCAGGGGAGGAATCGGGGAGCTGTTTTTT; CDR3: CASSQARGGIGELFF
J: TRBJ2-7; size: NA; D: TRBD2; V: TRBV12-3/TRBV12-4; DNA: TGTGCCAGCAGTTTAGTCTTGGGAGGGATTTTCTCCTACGAGCAGTACTTC; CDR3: CASSLVLGGIFSYEQYF
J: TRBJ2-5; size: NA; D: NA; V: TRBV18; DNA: TGTGCCAGCTCACCAGGGCCTCGAGAGACCCAGTACTTC; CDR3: CASSPGPRETQYF
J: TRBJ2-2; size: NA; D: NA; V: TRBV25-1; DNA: TGTGCCAGCAGTACGGGGGTTGACACCGGGGAGCTGTTTTTT; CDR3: CASSTGVDTGELFF
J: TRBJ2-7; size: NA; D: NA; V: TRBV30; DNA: TGTGCCTGGGCGGATGGTAGCGGTTCCTACGAGCAGTACTTC; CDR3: CAWADGSGSYEQYF
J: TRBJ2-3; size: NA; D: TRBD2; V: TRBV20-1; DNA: TGCAGTGCTAGAGATTGGTTCGGGGGGACCGGCACAGATACGCAGTATTTT; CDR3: CSARDWFGGTGTDTQYF
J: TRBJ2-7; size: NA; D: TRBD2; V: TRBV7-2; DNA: TGTGCCAGCAGACCGTATTTAGCGGGGGGCCCCGCGGAGCAGTACTTC; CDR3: CASRPYLAGGPAEQYF